This entry features one T cell receptor beta chain sequence. Its specific antigen is unknown. There are no base qualities to consult, and no much larger clone falls within one base. At the DNA level, this CDR3 is encoded by other sequences in the same sample as well. Separate from the roughly 700-subject first cohort, the validation cohort of about 120 subjects was the group to which the donors belonged. Preparation of the library involved the immunoSEQ multiplex PCR assay. In the source study's methods: To diagnose cytomegalovirus status from the catalog of TCR beta chain sequences, a statistical classification framework was built. Drawn from immuneACCESS, this table holds only the in-frame rearrangements with V and J called that TCRdb kept. Clones are partly lost; checked studies trace under half to an unresolved V gene and leave the rest unexplained. D and trimming were read from the DNA, whereas the V and J calls and clone size are those reported in that table. A total of under 200,000 clones appear in this sample, 85% to 90% of them only once. About a tenth of the sample is in the top ten clones.

The entry originates in a study of cytomegalovirus exposure and HLA in healthy donors (TCRdb year 2017). For the wider study: A later analysis indicated that the 95 to 150 validation repertoires were generated on the platform also employed for the 700 or so repertoires of the first cohort. The study aimed to test whether cataloging public T cell receptors could reveal signatures of past pathogen exposure. A separate validation cohort of 100 to 150 different subjects was used in addition to the 666-subject first cohort. High-throughput TCR immunosequencing, statistical association of individual TCRs with disease status, and machine learning were combined to predict cytomegalovirus infection status.

The CDR1 and CDR2 encoded by the germline V gene are SGHRS and YFSETQ. From the cysteine up to the phenylalanine, the CDR3 has a length of 15 residues. Only CDR3 DNA remains: 45 bases, in frame from the first base. Here V drops 1 base and J drops 1 base, and the junction holds 1 base not matched to any gene. What the study reported, not specific to this receptor: A few of the identified cytomegalovirus-associated TCR beta chains were confirmed in vitro to be specific for cytomegalovirus antigens. Across donors, most TCR sequences were observed very rarely, whereas some public TCRs were present in many individuals. The validation cohort had no HLA typing available for a later analysis, so co-occurrence within that cohort was assessed over all 120 or so repertoires. In both the original and validation cohorts, the classifier was reported to diagnose cytomegalovirus status with high specificity and sensitivity. The authors suggested that the approach could potentially be extended to other disease states and immunological phenotypes. In the study, some 160 TCR beta chains were listed as associated with cytomegalovirus. In a later analysis, TCRs clustered in the first cohort were found to also tend to co-occur in the roughly 130 validation repertoires, with approximately 93% of cluster scores above 0.

The sequenced material came from PBMCs. The rearranged segments are TRBV5-1 and TRBJ2-3, with 9 central nucleotides matching TRBD2. This sequence originates from a woman between 18 and 29 years old in good health and CMV-seropositive. CDR3 region: CASSLIAGGTDTQYF. The DNA reads TGCGCCAGCAGCTTGATAGCGGGAGGCACAGATACGCAGTATTTT.